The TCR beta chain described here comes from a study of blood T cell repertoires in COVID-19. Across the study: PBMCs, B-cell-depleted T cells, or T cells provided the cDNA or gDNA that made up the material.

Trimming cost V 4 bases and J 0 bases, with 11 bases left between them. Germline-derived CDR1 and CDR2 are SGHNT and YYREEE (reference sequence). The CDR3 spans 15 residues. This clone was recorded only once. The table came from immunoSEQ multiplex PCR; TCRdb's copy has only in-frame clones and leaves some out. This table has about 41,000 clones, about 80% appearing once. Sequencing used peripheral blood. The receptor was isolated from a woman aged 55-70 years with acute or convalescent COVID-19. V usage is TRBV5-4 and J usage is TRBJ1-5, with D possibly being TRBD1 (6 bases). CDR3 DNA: TGTGCCAGCAGCAAAGCAGGGGATAGCAATCAGCCCCAGCATTTT. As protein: CASSKAGDSNQPQHF.